One and the same sample provided the 17 T cell receptor beta chains below, sequenced in a study of T cells in Graves' hyperthyroidism and ophthalmopathy. Researchers amplified the TCR beta CDR3 regions from RNA transcripts. Using the HTBI primer set, a first-round RT-PCR was run on the TCR CDR3. TCRdb analysed the multiplex PCR reads with MiXCR anew, one entry per CDR3 protein. The sample has around 290,000 distinct CDR3 sequences, about 13% seen once. The sample was blood. Every receptor here comes from a woman in her forties with Graves' hyperthyroidism.

This clonotype occurred a few times. This chain joins TRBV15 and TRBJ1-2, with no clear D. Per the germline V gene, CDR1 is LNHNV and CDR2 is YYDKDF (reference sequence). Trimming cost V 0 bases and J 0 bases, with 17 bases left between them. The CDR3 extends over 18 amino acids. DNA for the CDR3: TGTGCCACCAGCAGAGATTATAAAGAAGTCGCTACTAACTATGGCTACACCTTC. It yields the protein CATSRDYKEVATNYGYTF. The full variable domain, with the rest looked up from reference TRBV15 and TRBJ1-2, is DAMVIQNPRYQVTQFGKPVTLSCSQTLNHNVMYWYQQKSSQAPKLLFHYYDKDFNNEADTPDNFQSRRPNTSFCFLDIRSPGLGDTAMYLCATSRDYKEVATNYGYTFGSGTRLTVV.

The chain has TRBV18 and TRBJ2-5; D gene uncertain. CDR3 length: 14 residues. Trimming shortened V by 7 bases and J by 3 bases, and 15 bases separated the two germline ends. Germline V gives CDR1 KGHSH, CDR2 LQKENI. The CDR3 protein is CASLAGASKETQYF. In nucleotides, the CDR3 is TGTGCCAGCTTAGCCGGTGCTTCTAAAGAGACCCAGTACTTC.

This clonotype occurred many times. This chain connects TRBV12-3 or TRBV12-4 to TRBJ2-7; TRBD2 is a possible D gene (5 bases). The germline V and J ends were trimmed by 5 bases and 3 bases, with 14 bases remaining between them. This CDR3 region has 14 residues. This chain's CDR3 is CASSPFGVFYEQYF. CDR3 nucleotides: TGTGCCAGCAGTCCCTTCGGGGTTTTCTACGAGCAGTACTTC.

This clonotype appeared many times. The rearrangement uses TRBV3-1 and TRBJ2-5; 10 nucleotides match TRBD1. V was pared by 1 base and J by 5 bases, with 4 bases of the junction left unmatched. The CDR3 runs 15 residues. Germline CDR1 reads LGHDT; CDR2 reads YNNKEL (reference sequence). The CDR3 here is CASSQGDRGPETQYF. The DNA of the CDR3 is TGTGCCAGCAGCCAAGGAGACAGGGGGCCGGAGACCCAGTACTTC.

This clonotype was detected many times. The rearrangement links TRBV30 to TRBJ1-5; no reliable D call. The germline V gene encodes CDR1 GTSNPN and CDR2 SVGIG (reference sequence). This CDR3 is 14 amino acids long. Deletions cut 1 base from V and 1 base from J, with 8 bases between. This CDR3 reads CAWSDEVSNQPQHF. The CDR3 nucleotides are TGTGCCTGGAGTGACGAGGTGAGCAATCAGCCCCAGCATTTT.

This chain joins TRBV18 and TRBJ1-1; D not certain. Germline V gives CDR1 KGHSH, CDR2 LQKENI. CDR3 length: 16 residues. Trimming shortened V by 2 bases and J by 2 bases, and 15 bases separated the two germline ends. The CDR3 reads CASSPARAGLNTEAFF. The CDR3 DNA sequence: TGTGCCAGCTCACCAGCTAGGGCAGGATTAAACACTGAAGCTTTCTTT. The variable domain in full, completed from reference TRBV18 and TRBJ1-1, reads NAGVMQNPRHLVRRRGQEARLRCSPMKGHSHVYWYRQLPEEGLKFMVYLQKENIIDESGMPKERFSAEFPKEGPSILRIQQVVRGDSAAYFCASSPARAGLNTEAFFGQGTRLTVV.

This clonotype was picked up many times. This rearrangement joins TRBV20-1 to TRBJ2-7; D is unclear. CDR1 is DFQATT and CDR2 is SNEGSKA in the germline V gene (reference sequence). Between the trimmed V and J ends, which lost 5 bases and 5 bases, there was a span of 10 bases. The length of the CDR3 is 11 residues. In DNA form, the CDR3 reads TGCAGTGCTTCACCTTCCCACGAGCAGTACTTC. Protein product: CSASPSHEQYF.

This clonotype was counted a few times. The CDR3: CASSPRDSEKLFF. CDR3 DNA: TGTGCCAGCTCACCCCGGGACAGTGAAAAACTGTTTTTT. This rearrangement joins TRBV18 to TRBJ1-4, with TRBD1 matching over 7 bases. This CDR3 comprises 13 residues. Trimming took 3 bases from V and 7 from J; bases not matched to a gene: 2. Germline V gene data show CDR1 as KGHSH and CDR2 as LQKENI.

This clonotype was found many times. V gene TRBV11-2 combines with J gene TRBJ2-3, with 9 bases identical to TRBD1. Per the germline V gene, CDR1 is SGHAT and CDR2 is FQNNGV. Unmatched junction bases numbered 9, after V lost 6 bases and J lost 5 bases. The CDR3 totals 15 residues. The CDR3 DNA sequence: TGTGCCAGCAGTCGACGGGACAGGGCCGAAGATACGCAGTATTTT. Protein sequence: CASSRRDRAEDTQYF.

At least ten counts were recorded for this clonotype. The chain couples TRBV28 to TRBJ2-5, with 9 bases matching TRBD2. Germline CDR1 MDHEN, CDR2 SYDVKM. The length of the CDR3 is 15 residues. V was clipped by 6 bases and J by 3 bases; unmatched bases: 8. The CDR3 loop is CASRGASGIEETQYF. The CDR3 nucleotides read TGTGCCAGCAGGGGGGCTAGCGGGATAGAAGAGACCCAGTACTTC.

This clonotype was detected many times. The chain has TRBV20-1 and TRBJ2-7; 8 bases map to TRBD1. CDR3 size: 13 residues. The trim removed 4 bases at V and 4 bases at J, leaving 6 bases unmatched. Germline V gives CDR1 DFQATT, CDR2 SNEGSKA (reference sequence). DNA for the CDR3: TGCAGTGCTAAAAGACAGGGGAGGTACGAGCAGTACTTC. This translates into CSAKRQGRYEQYF.

This clonotype showed up just a few times. V and J are TRBV2 and TRBJ2-2; TRBD2 might be the D (6 bases). This CDR3 has 14 residues. In germline, CDR1 is SNHLY, CDR2 FYNNEI. Trimming removed 6 bases from V and 5 bases from J, with 13 bases in between. CDR3 loop: CASRGGGGTGELFF. The CDR3 DNA sequence: TGTGCCAGCAGGGGGGGAGGCGGGACCGGGGAGCTGTTTTTT.

This clonotype has more than one count but fewer than ten. The V call is TRBV6-1, the J call TRBJ2-1; D ambiguous. Germline V gene data show CDR1 as MNHNS and CDR2 as SASEGT. V lost 5 bases, J lost 9 bases, and 20 bases lay in between. This CDR3 is built from 15 residues. The CDR3 DNA is TGTGCCAGCAGTTTAGGTTACCTCCTAAACGCTGAGCAGTTCTTC. The encoded protein is CASSLGYLLNAEQFF.

Many counts were recorded for this clonotype. The J gene is TRBJ2-3, the V gene TRBV6-6, with D perhaps TRBD2 (6 bases). There are 16 residues in the CDR3. Deletions cut 0 bases from V and 3 bases from J, with 13 bases between. CDR1 and CDR2 from the germline V gene are MNHNY and SVGAGI (reference sequence). Here the CDR3 DNA reads TGTGCCAGCAGTTACTCGAAGGTCCTAGCGACAGATACGCAGTATTTT. Amino acid sequence: CASSYSKVLATDTQYF.

A single count supports this clonotype. The chain employs TRBV20-1 and TRBJ2-3; either TRBD1 or TRBD2 may supply D (5 bases each). This CDR3 region has 16 residues. V lost 5 bases and J 2 bases, leaving 20 bases between the germline ends. Germline CDR1 is DFQATT and CDR2 is SNEGSKA (reference sequence). CDR3 sequence reads: CSAGHGAGGLTDTQYF. CDR3 bases: TGCAGTGCTGGTCACGGGGCGGGCGGTCTCACAGATACGCAGTATTTT.

There are a few counts of this clonotype. This chain links TRBV7-3 with TRBJ2-2, with 8 bases that match TRBD1. CDR1 and CDR2 from the germline V gene are SGHTA and FQGTGA. The length of the CDR3 is 15 residues. V lost 6 bases to trimming and J lost 0 bases; unmatched junction nucleotides: 3. CDR3 in DNA: TGTGCCAGCAGAATGGGACAGGCGAACACCGGGGAGCTGTTTTTT. Residues: CASRMGQANTGELFF.

This clonotype was counted ten times or more. This chain joins TRBV20-1 and TRBJ2-7; the D is unclear. Trimming stripped 6 bases from V and 5 bases from J, with 17 bases between. This CDR3 contains 13 residues. CDR1 and CDR2 from the germline V gene are DFQATT and SNEGSKA (reference sequence). The CDR3 sequence: CSARWGSGHEQYF. CDR3 sequence (DNA): TGCAGTGCCCGCTGGGGTAGTGGGCACGAGCAGTACTTC.